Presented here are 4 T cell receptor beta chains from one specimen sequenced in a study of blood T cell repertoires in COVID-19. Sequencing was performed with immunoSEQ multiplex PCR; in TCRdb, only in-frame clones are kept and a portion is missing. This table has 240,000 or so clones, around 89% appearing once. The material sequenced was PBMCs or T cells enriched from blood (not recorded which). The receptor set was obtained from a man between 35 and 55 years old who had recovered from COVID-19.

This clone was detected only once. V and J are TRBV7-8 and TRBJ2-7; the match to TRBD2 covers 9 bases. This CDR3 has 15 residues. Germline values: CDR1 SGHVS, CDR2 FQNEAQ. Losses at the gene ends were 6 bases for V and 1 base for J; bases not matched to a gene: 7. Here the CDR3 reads CASSLTSGYSYEQYF. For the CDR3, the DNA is TGTGCCAGCAGTTTGACTAGCGGATATTCCTACGAGCAGTACTTC.

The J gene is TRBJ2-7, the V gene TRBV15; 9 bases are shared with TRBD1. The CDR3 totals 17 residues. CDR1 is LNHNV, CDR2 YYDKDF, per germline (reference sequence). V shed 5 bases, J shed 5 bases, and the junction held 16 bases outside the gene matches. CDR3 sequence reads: CATSRRGSGQGLHEQYF. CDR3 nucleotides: TGTGCCACCAGCCGACGGGGTTCGGGACAGGGCCTCCACGAGCAGTACTTC.

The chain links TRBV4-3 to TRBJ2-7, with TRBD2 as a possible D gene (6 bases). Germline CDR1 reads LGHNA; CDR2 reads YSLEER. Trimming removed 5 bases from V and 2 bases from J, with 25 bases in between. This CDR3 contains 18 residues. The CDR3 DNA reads TGCGCCAGCAGCTCGTATACAACCGGGGGTGCGGGTACCTACGAGCAGTACTTC. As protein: CASSSYTTGGAGTYEQYF.

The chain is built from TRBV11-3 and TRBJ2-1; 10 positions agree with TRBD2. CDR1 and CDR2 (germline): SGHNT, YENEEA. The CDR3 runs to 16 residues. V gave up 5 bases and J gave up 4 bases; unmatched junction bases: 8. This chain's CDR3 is CASSLGLAQLYNEQFF. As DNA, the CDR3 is TGTGCCAGCAGCCTGGGACTAGCGCAATTATACAATGAGCAGTTCTTC.